The T cell receptor beta chain under discussion was sequenced for a study of PD-1 blockade in mismatch repair-deficient tumors. Findings and limits, study-wide: Rapid post-treatment expansion, then contraction, generally preceding radiologic response, marked tumor-resident clones.

Using immunoSEQ multiplex PCR, the repertoire was profiled, and TCRdb retains in-frame clones only, with some absent. The data hold some 110,000 clones, with over 60% observed a single time. All patients were mismatch repair deficient, assessed by either PCR or immunohistochemistry. The TCR-sequenced patients were a few responders to pembrolizumab. As for this clone: Its cognate antigen is unknown.

Trimming cost V 2 bases and J 2 bases, with 7 bases left between them. Germline V CDR1 and CDR2: MNHNS, SASEGT. The CDR3 consists of 15 residues. This sequence was found in an adult with mismatch repair-deficient cancer. The specimen comprised peripheral blood, sampled just over 59 weeks after starting pembrolizumab. The chain employs TRBV6-1 and TRBJ2-6; no clear D. This chain's CDR3 is CASSEKGTGANVLTF. Written as DNA, the CDR3 is TGTGCCAGCAGTGAAAAGGGTACTGGGGCCAACGTCCTGACTTTC.